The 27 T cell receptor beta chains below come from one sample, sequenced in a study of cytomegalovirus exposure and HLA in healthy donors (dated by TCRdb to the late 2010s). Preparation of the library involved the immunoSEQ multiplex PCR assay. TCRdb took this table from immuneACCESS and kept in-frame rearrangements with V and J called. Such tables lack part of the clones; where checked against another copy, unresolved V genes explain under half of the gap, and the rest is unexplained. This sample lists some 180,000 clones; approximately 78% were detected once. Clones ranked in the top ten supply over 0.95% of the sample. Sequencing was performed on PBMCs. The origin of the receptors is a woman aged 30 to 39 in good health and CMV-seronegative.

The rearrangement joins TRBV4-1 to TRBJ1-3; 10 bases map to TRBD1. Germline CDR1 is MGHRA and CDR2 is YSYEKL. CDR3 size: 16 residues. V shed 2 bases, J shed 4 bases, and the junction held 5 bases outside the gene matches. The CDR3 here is CASSQRQGAVGNTIYF. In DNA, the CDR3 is TGCGCCAGCAGCCAAAGACAGGGGGCCGTCGGAAACACCATATATTTT.

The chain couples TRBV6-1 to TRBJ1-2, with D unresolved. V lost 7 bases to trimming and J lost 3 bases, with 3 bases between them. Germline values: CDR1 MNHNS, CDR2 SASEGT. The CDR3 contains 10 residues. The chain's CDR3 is CASNYYGYTF. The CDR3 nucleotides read TGTGCCAGCAACTACTATGGCTACACCTTC.

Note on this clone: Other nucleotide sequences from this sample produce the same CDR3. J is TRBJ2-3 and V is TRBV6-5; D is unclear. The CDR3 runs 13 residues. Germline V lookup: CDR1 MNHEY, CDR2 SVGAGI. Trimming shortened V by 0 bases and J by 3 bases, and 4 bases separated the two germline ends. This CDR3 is CASSYSGTDTQYF. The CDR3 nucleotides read TGTGCCAGCAGTTACTCCGGGACAGATACGCAGTATTTT.

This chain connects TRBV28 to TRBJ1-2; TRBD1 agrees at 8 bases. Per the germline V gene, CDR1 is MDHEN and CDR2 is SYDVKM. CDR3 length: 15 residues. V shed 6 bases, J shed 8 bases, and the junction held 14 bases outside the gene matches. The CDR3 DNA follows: TGTGCCAGCAGCTCCGGGACAGGAATAATCAGGGGCTACACCTTC. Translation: CASSSGTGIIRGYTF.

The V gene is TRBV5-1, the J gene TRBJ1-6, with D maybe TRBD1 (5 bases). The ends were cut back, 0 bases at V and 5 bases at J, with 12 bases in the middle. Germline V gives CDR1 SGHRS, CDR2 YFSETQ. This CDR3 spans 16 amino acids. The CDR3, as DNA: TGCGCCAGCAGCTTGGTTCAGGGTAGAAATAATTCACCCCTCCACTTT. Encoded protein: CASSLVQGRNNSPLHF.

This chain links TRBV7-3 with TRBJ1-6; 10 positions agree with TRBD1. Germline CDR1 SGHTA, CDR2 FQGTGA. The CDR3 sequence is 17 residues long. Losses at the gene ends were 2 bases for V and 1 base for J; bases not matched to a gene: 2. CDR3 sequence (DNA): TGTGCCAGCAGCTTATTGGGACAGGGGTCCTATAATTCACCCCTCCACTTT. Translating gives CASSLLGQGSYNSPLHF.

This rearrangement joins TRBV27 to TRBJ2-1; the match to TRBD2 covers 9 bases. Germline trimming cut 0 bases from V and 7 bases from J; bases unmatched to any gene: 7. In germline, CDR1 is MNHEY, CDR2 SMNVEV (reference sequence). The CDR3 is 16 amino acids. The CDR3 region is CASSLSLVAGVNEQFF. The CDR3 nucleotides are TGTGCCAGCAGTTTATCGTTGGTAGCGGGAGTGAATGAGCAGTTCTTC.

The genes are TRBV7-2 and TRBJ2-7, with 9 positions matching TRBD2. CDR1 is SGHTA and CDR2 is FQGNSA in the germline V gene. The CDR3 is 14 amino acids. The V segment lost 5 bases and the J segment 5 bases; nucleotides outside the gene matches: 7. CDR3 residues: CASSPRGGWNEQYF. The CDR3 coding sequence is TGTGCCAGCAGCCCGCGGGGGGGGTGGAACGAGCAGTACTTC.

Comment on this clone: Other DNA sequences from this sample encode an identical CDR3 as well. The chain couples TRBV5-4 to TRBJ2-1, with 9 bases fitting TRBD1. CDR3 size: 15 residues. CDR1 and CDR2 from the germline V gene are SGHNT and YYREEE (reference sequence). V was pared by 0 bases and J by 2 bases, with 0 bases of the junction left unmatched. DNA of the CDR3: TGTGCCAGCAGCTTGGGACAGGGGGCCTACAATGAGCAGTTCTTC. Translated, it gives CASSLGQGAYNEQFF.

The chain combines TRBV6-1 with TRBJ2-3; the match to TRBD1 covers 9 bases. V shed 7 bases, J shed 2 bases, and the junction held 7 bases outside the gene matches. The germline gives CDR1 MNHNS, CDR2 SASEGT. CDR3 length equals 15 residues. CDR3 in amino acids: CASTPGQGVTDTQYF. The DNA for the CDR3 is TGTGCCAGCACCCCGGGACAGGGAGTCACAGATACGCAGTATTTT.

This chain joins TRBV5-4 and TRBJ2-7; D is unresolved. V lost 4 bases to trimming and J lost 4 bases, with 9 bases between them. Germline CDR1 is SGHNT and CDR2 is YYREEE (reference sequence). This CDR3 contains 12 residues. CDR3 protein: CASSPSSYEQYF. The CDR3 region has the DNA TGTGCCAGCAGCCCTAGTTCTTACGAGCAGTACTTC.

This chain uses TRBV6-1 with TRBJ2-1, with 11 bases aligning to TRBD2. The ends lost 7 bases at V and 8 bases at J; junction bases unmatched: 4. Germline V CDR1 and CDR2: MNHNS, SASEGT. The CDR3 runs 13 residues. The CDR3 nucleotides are TGTGCCAGCATAGCGGGGGGGCCGGATGAGCAGTTCTTC. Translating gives CASIAGGPDEQFF.

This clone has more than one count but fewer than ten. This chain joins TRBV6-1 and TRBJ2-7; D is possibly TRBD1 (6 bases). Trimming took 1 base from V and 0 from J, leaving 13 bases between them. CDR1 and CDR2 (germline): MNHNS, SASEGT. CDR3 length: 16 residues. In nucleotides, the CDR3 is TGTGCCAGCAGTGAAGGGCCAGGGGTAAACTCCTACGAGCAGTACTTC. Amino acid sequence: CASSEGPGVNSYEQYF.

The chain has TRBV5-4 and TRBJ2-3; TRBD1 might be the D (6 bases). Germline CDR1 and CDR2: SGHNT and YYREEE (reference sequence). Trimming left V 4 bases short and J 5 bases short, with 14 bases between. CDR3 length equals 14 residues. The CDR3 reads CASSLDRVLDTQYF. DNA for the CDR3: TGTGCCAGCAGCCTGGACAGAGTGTTAGATACGCAGTATTTT.

This CDR3 is CASSGRTTIRDEQFF. For the CDR3, the DNA is TGTGCCAGCAGTGGACGGACTACTATTCGCGATGAGCAGTTCTTC. This chain joins TRBV6-1 and TRBJ2-1; maybe TRBD2 (6 bases). Germline CDR1 reads MNHNS; CDR2 reads SASEGT. The germline V and J ends were trimmed by 4 bases and 8 bases, with 18 bases remaining between them. CDR3 length: 15 residues.

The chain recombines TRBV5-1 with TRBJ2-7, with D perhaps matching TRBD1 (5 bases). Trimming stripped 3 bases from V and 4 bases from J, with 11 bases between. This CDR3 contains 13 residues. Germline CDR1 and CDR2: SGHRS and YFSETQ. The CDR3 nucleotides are TGCGCCAGCAGCTACCTACAGGAATACGAGCAGTACTTC. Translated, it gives CASSYLQEYEQYF.

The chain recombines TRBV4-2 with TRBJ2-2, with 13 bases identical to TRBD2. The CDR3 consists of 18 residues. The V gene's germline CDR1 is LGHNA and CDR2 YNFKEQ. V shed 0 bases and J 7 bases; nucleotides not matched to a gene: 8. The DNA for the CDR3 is TGTGCCAGCAGCCAAGAACCACTAGCGGGGGGGTCAGGCGGGGAGCTGTTTTTT. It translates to CASSQEPLAGGSGGELFF.

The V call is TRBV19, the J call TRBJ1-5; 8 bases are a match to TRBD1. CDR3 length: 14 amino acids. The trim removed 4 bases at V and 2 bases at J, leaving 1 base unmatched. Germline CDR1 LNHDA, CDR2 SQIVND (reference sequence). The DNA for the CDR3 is TGTGCCAGTAGTACACAGGGGGGCAATCAGCCCCAGCATTTT. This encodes CASSTQGGNQPQHF.

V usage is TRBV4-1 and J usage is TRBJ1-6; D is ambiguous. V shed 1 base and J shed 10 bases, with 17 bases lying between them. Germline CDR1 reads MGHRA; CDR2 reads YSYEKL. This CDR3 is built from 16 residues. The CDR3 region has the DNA TGCGCCAGCAGCCAAGTGGGCAGCGGCCTAGGGTCACCCCTCCACTTT. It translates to CASSQVGSGLGSPLHF.

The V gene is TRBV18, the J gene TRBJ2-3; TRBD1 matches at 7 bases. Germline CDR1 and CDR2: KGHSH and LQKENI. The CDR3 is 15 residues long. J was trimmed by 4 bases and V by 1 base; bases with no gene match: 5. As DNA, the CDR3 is TGTGCCAGCTCACCACAGGGGGCCAGGGCAGATACGCAGTATTTT. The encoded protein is CASSPQGARADTQYF.

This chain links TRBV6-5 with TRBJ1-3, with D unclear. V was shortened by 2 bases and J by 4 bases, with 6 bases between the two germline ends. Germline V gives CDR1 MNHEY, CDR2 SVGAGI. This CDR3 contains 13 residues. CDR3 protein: CASSYRIGNTIYF. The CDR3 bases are TGTGCCAGCAGTTACCGTATAGGAAACACCATATATTTT.

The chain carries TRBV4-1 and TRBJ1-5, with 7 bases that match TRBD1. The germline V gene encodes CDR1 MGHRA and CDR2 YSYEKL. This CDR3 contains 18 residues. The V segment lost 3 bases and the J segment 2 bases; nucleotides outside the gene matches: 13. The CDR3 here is CASSHRSDRAGGNQPQHF. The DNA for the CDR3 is TGCGCCAGCAGCCATCGTTCCGACAGGGCAGGGGGCAATCAGCCCCAGCATTTT.

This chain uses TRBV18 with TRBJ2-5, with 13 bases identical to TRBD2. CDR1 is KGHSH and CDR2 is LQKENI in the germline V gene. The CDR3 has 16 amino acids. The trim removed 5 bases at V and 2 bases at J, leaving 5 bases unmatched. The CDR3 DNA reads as TGTGCCAGCTCAGCCGGGACTAGCGGGGCTCAAGAGACCCAGTACTTC. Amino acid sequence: CASSAGTSGAQETQYF.

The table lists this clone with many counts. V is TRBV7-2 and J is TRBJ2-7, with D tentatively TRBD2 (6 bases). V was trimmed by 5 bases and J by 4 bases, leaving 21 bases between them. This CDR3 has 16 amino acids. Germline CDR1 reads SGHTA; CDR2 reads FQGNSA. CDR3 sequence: CASSPGAGITVYEQYF. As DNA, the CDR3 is TGTGCCAGCAGCCCGGGAGCAGGCATTACAGTTTACGAGCAGTACTTC.

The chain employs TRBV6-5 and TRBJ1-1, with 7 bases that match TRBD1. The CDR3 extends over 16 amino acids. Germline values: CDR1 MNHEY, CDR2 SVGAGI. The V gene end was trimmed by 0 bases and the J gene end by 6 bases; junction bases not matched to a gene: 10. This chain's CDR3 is CASSYSIVAGGAEAFF. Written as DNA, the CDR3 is TGTGCCAGCAGTTACTCGATTGTTGCAGGGGGAGCTGAAGCTTTCTTT.

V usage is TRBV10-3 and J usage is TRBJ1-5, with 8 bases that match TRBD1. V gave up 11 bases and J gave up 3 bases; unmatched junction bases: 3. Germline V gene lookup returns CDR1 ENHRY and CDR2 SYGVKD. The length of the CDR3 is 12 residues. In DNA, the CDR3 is TGTGCCGTTCAGGGGGCCAATCAGCCCCAGCATTTT. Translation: CAVQGANQPQHF.

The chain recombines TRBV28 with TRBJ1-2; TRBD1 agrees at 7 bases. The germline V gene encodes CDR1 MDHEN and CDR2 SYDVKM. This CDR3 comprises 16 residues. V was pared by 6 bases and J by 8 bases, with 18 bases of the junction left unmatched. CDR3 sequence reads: CASSLGGSRVSGGYTF. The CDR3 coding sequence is TGTGCCAGCAGCTTAGGGGGCTCAAGGGTTAGTGGCGGCTACACCTTC.